The T cell receptor (beta chain) under discussion was sequenced for a study of CD8+CD57+ T cells in acquired aplastic anemia. Only patients with CD8+CD57+ cell expansion on flow cytometry were chosen for sequencing. General study findings and limits: There were roughly 28 CD8+ CDR3 sequences that occurred in both patients and controls.

Details on this clonotype: As yet, its antigen is unknown.

The CDR3 totals 16 residues. Trimming pared 0 bases from V and 4 bases from J, leaving 16 bases between. Per germline, CDR1 SGDLS and CDR2 YYNGEE. TCR beta VDJ and CDR3 profiling used genomic DNA as template. MiXCR, run by TCRdb on the reads, gives a single entry per CDR3 protein. The data contain more than 150,000 distinct CDR3 sequences, around 50% of them singletons. The chain is built from TRBV9 and TRBJ1-2; D is ambiguous. What was sequenced was sorted CD4+, CD8+, or CD8+CD57+ T cells (not recorded which) from PBMCs. The TCR was taken from a human donor with aplastic anemia. The CDR3 here is CASSVGVGGSGYGYTF. CDR3 bases: TGTGCCAGCAGCGTAGGTGTCGGCGGATCAGGCTATGGCTACACCTTC.